A selection of T cell receptor beta chains follows, all from one sample in a study of T cell repertoires in cytomegalovirus infection. TCRdb re-derived calls from the reads in MiXCR, one entry per CDR3 protein. The sample yields around 630,000 distinct CDR3 sequences, 20% to 25% seen once. Specimen: CD8+ T cells from PBMCs. These receptor sequences come from a human donor in good health (CMV status not recorded). Some clones in this sample may be carry-over from other donors' samples. Each CDR3 is given with its conserved first and last residue. D genes are given only for firm matches. The listing skips clone size in some rows; elsewhere it reads once, few, many or a size class.

TRBV28,few,-,TRBJ1-5,CASSETDSNQPQHF,TGTGCCAGCAGCGAGACGGATAGCAATCAGCCCCAGCATTTT
TRBV19,-,-,TRBJ1-2,CASTNGRSAKYGYTF,TGTGCGAGTACGAACGGGCGGTCTGCTAAGTATGGCTACACCTTC
TRBV29-1,-,-,TRBJ1-2,CSVEVTGDNYGYTF,TGCAGCGTTGAGGTCACCGGGGATAACTATGGCTACACCTTC
TRBV7-9,many,-,TRBJ2-1,CATRLPDGATEQFF,TGTGCCACACGACTTCCAGACGGAGCCACCGAGCAGTTCTTC
TRBV7-9,many,TRBD2,TRBJ2-3,CASRGRADTQYF,TGTGCCAGCAGGGGGAGGGCAGATACGCAGTATTTT
TRBV9,-,-,TRBJ2-3,CASRPDTQYF,TGTGCCAGCCGCCCGGATACGCAGTATTTT
TRBV12-3/TRBV12-4,-,-,TRBJ1-2,CASSQGRYGYTF,TGTGCCAGCTCTCAAGGACGCTATGGCTACACCTTC
TRBV6-5,-,-,TRBJ1-6,CANSFGEPQYNSPLHF,TGTGCCAACAGTTTCGGGGAGCCGCAATATAATTCACCCCTCCACTTT
TRBV12-3/TRBV12-4,-,-,TRBJ2-2,CASSLVLGAHTGELFF,TGTGCCAGCAGTTTAGTTCTGGGGGCGCACACCGGGGAGCTGTTTTTT
TRBV3-1,-,-,TRBJ2-1,CASSQGFGAYNEQFF,TGTGCCAGCAGCCAAGGGTTCGGGGCCTACAATGAGCAGTTCTTC
TRBV20-1,-,-,TRBJ2-1,CSARNSDWLRSSYNEQFF,TGCAGTGCTAGAAACTCAGACTGGCTCAGGAGCTCCTACAATGAGCAGTTCTTC
TRBV7-9,few,-,TRBJ1-2,CASSSPTKGDNYGYTF,TGTGCCAGCAGCTCCCCTACCAAGGGGGATAACTATGGCTACACCTTC